The T cell receptor beta chain described here comes from a study of T cell responses to AZD1222 COVID-19 vaccine. Sequenced by immunoSEQ multiplex PCR; TCRdb stores in-frame clones only, minus some. The sample records under 70,000 clones, around 84% being singletons. The sample holds a few counts of this clone. The CDR3 runs 15 residues. Trimming removed 2 bases at V and 0 bases at J, with 10 bases between. Per germline, CDR1 GTSNPN and CDR2 SVGIG (reference sequence). The V gene is TRBV30, the J gene TRBJ1-4; D perhaps matches TRBD1 (5 bases). Here the sequenced sample was peripheral blood, taken on day 0 of AZD1222 vaccination. The sequence derives from an adult in good health. The CDR3 region has the DNA TGTGCCTGGAGTAGGGGATCGTCAACTAATGAAAAACTGTTTTTT. Translation: CAWSRGSSTNEKLFF.